The clone carrying this T cell receptor beta chain occurred many times. Time point denoted: newly diagnosed GD, antithyroid drugs for less than 3 months. Construction of the TCR library relied on RNA isolated from PBMCs. In each case, Graves' disease was diagnosed per American Thyroid Association guidelines. Libraries of TCR beta came from iRepertoire HTBI primers plus Arm-PCR of CDR3 regions. TCRdb re-analysed the multiplex PCR reads in MiXCR, keeping a single row per CDR3 protein. The repertoire includes some 600,000 distinct CDR3 sequences, 15% to 20% of them detected once, and about 11% sits in the top ten. This specimen comes from a study of regulatory T cells in long-lasting Graves disease. Germline CDR1 and CDR2: SGHAT and FQNNGV. V lost 0 bases, J lost 7 bases, and 9 bases lay in between. CDR3 length: 13 amino acids. The same data also contributed to another study, on T cells in Graves' hyperthyroidism and ophthalmopathy. That paper states: TCR CDR3 regions were first amplified by RT-PCR with HTBI primers. Ophthalmopathy was separated from stable hyperthyroidism by a 13 V-J model.

The sample was peripheral blood mononuclear cells (PBMCs), taken at new diagnosis, from a patient treated with antithyroid drugs. The source is a man younger than 35 with Graves disease. The chain has TRBV11-2 and TRBJ2-5, with D unresolved. The CDR3 loop is CASSLDIRGTQYF. The CDR3 DNA reads TGTGCCAGCAGCTTAGATATCCGAGGGACCCAGTACTTC.